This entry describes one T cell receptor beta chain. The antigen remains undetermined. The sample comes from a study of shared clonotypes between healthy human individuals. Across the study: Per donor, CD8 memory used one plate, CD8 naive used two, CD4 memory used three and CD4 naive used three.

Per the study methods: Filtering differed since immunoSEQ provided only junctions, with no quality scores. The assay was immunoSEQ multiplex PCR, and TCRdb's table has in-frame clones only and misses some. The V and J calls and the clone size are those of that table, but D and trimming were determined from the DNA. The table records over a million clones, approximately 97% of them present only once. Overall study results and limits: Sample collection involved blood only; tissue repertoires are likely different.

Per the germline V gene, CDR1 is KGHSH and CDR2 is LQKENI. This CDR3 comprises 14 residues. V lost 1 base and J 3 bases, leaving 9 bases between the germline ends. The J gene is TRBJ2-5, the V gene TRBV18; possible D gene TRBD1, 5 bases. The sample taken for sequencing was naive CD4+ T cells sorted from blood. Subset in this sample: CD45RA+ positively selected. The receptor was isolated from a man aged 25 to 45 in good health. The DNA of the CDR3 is TGTGCCAGCTCACCACTGATAGGGGAAGAGACCCAGTACTTC. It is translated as CASSPLIGEETQYF.